This is a list of T cell receptor beta chains from one sample in a study of cytomegalovirus exposure and HLA in healthy donors. Assay: immunoSEQ multiplex PCR; the TCRdb copy retains only in-frame clones and omits some. This table holds about 83,000 clones, under 80% found once. The sample comprised PBMCs. These receptors were taken from a man in his sixties in good health and CMV-seronegative. CDR3s include the opening cysteine and the closing phenylalanine or tryptophan. Each record gives: clone size, D gene, J gene, V gene, CDR3 protein, CDR3 DNA. D genes are given only for firm matches. Clone size is not always given. Where it is, it says once, few, many or a class for expanded clones.

size: NA; D: NA; J: TRBJ1-6; V: TRBV9; CDR3: CASSVSDSPLHF; DNA: TGTGCCAGCAGCGTCTCGGATTCACCCCTCCACTTT
size: once; D: TRBD1; J: TRBJ2-2; V: TRBV5-1; CDR3: CASSRGQGAGTGELFF; DNA: TGCGCCAGCAGCCGAGGACAGGGGGCGGGCACCGGGGAGCTGTTTTTT
size: NA; D: TRBD1; J: TRBJ1-1; V: TRBV15; CDR3: CATSRDRGVNTEAFF; DNA: TGTGCCACCAGCAGGGACAGGGGAGTTAACACTGAAGCTTTCTTT
size: NA; D: NA; J: TRBJ2-7; V: TRBV21-1; CDR3: CASSKAEISYEQYF; DNA: TGTGCCAGCAGCAAAGCGGAGATTTCCTACGAGCAGTACTTC
size: NA; D: TRBD2; J: TRBJ2-1; V: TRBV5-1; CDR3: CASSPWGGSSSNWEQFF; DNA: TGCGCCAGCAGCCCATGGGGGGGTAGTAGCTCGAATTGGGAGCAGTTCTTC
size: NA; D: TRBD1; J: TRBJ1-2; V: TRBV7-9; CDR3: CASSPTGQRYGYTF; DNA: TGTGCCAGCAGCCCTACGGGACAGAGATATGGCTACACCTTC
size: NA; D: TRBD1; J: TRBJ2-3; V: TRBV11-3; CDR3: CASSYGQGTDTQYF; DNA: TGTGCCAGCAGCTACGGACAGGGAACAGATACGCAGTATTTT
size: few; D: NA; J: TRBJ1-1; V: TRBV7-6; CDR3: CASSLLRGNTEAFF; DNA: TGTGCCAGCAGCTTACTCAGGGGGAACACTGAAGCTTTCTTT
size: NA; D: TRBD1; J: TRBJ1-2; V: TRBV5-1; CDR3: CASSLGQGTYGYTF; DNA: TGCGCCAGCAGCTTGGGACAGGGAACGTATGGCTACACCTTC
size: NA; D: TRBD1; J: TRBJ1-2; V: TRBV27; CDR3: CASRRQGNYGYTF; DNA: TGTGCCAGCAGGAGACAGGGGAACTATGGCTACACCTTC
size: NA; D: NA; J: TRBJ1-5; V: TRBV6-5; CDR3: CASSSGANSNQPQHF; DNA: TGTGCCAGCAGTTCAGGGGCTAACAGCAATCAGCCCCAGCATTTT
size: once; D: TRBD1; J: TRBJ1-2; V: TRBV30; CDR3: CAWSVPGQGVGGYTF; DNA: TGTGCCTGGAGTGTACCCGGACAGGGAGTTGGGGGCTACACCTTC
size: NA; D: NA; J: TRBJ2-7; V: TRBV5-6; CDR3: CASSSGGRHEQYF; DNA: TGTGCCAGCTCCTCGGGCGGGCGACACGAGCAGTACTTC
size: NA; D: TRBD1; J: TRBJ2-1; V: TRBV5-1; CDR3: CASSSQGAYNEQFF; DNA: TGCGCCAGCAGCTCGCAGGGGGCCTACAATGAGCAGTTCTTC
size: NA; D: NA; J: TRBJ2-3; V: TRBV7-9; CDR3: CASSPPGGTDTQYF; DNA: TGTGCCAGCAGCCCCCCCGGAGGGACAGATACGCAGTATTTT
size: NA; D: NA; J: TRBJ2-5; V: TRBV11-3; CDR3: CASSLGFRQGGETQYF; DNA: TGTGCCAGCAGCTTAGGATTTCGGCAGGGAGGAGAGACCCAGTACTTC
size: NA; D: TRBD1; J: TRBJ2-7; V: TRBV30; CDR3: CAWSLPDRGRDGEQYF; DNA: TGTGCCTGGAGTCTCCCTGACAGGGGGCGCGATGGCGAGCAGTACTTC
size: NA; D: NA; J: TRBJ2-2; V: TRBV2; CDR3: CASTQTQNTGELFF; DNA: TGTGCCAGCACCCAAACACAGAACACCGGGGAGCTGTTTTTT
size: NA; D: NA; J: TRBJ1-3; V: TRBV2; CDR3: CASRGDISGNTIYF; DNA: TGTGCCAGCAGAGGGGACATCTCTGGAAACACCATATATTTT
size: few; D: NA; J: TRBJ2-7; V: TRBV27; CDR3: CASRGRLF; DNA: TGTGCCAGTAGGGGTCGTCTCTTC
size: NA; D: NA; J: TRBJ1-2; V: TRBV2; CDR3: CASSDSGYGYTF; DNA: TGTGCCAGCAGTGATTCCGGCTATGGCTACACCTTC
size: NA; D: NA; J: TRBJ2-5; V: TRBV15; CDR3: CATSRDVAHETQYF; DNA: TGTGCCACCAGCAGAGATGTGGCACACGAGACCCAGTACTTC
size: NA; D: NA; J: TRBJ2-7; V: TRBV18; CDR3: CASSPLQGYEQYF; DNA: TGTGCCAGCTCACCACTACAGGGCTACGAGCAGTACTTC
size: NA; D: NA; J: TRBJ1-6; V: TRBV9; CDR3: CASSVGHSSYNSPLHF; DNA: TGTGCCAGCAGCGTAGGACATAGCTCCTATAATTCACCCCTCCACTTT
size: few; D: TRBD2; J: TRBJ2-3; V: TRBV5-4; CDR3: CASSRPPSGGADTQYF; DNA: TGTGCCAGCAGCCGACCGCCTAGCGGGGGGGCAGATACGCAGTATTTT
size: NA; D: NA; J: TRBJ2-3; V: TRBV6-1; CDR3: CASSTQRDTQYF; DNA: TGTGCCAGCAGTACCCAGAGGGATACGCAGTATTTT
size: NA; D: TRBD1; J: TRBJ1-5; V: TRBV19; CDR3: CASSIGTGGQPQHF; DNA: TGTGCCAGTAGTATAGGAACAGGGGGTCAGCCCCAGCATTTT
size: NA; D: NA; J: TRBJ2-7; V: TRBV19; CDR3: CATGTPYEQYF; DNA: TGTGCCACCGGTACCCCCTACGAGCAGTACTTC
size: NA; D: TRBD1; J: TRBJ1-1; V: TRBV9; CDR3: CASSAQGAEAFF; DNA: TGTGCCAGCAGCGCACAGGGGGCTGAAGCTTTCTTT
size: few; D: NA; J: TRBJ2-7; V: TRBV11-2; CDR3: CASSFQQGKWEQYF; DNA: TGTGCCAGCAGCTTTCAACAGGGAAAGTGGGAGCAGTACTTC
size: NA; D: TRBD2; J: TRBJ2-3; V: TRBV28; CDR3: CASSLFAGGVTDTQYF; DNA: TGTGCCAGCAGTTTATTTGCGGGGGGGGTCACAGATACGCAGTATTTT
size: NA; D: NA; J: TRBJ1-4; V: TRBV10-3; CDR3: CAISAGDSAYNEKLFF; DNA: TGTGCCATCAGTGCGGGAGACAGTGCTTATAATGAAAAACTGTTTTTT
size: NA; D: TRBD1; J: TRBJ1-1; V: TRBV30; CDR3: CAAKRGGPATEAFF; DNA: TGTGCCGCCAAAAGAGGGGGCCCCGCCACCGAAGCTTTCTTT
size: NA; D: TRBD1; J: TRBJ2-7; V: TRBV18; CDR3: CASSEGQYYEQYF; DNA: TGTGCCAGCTCAGAGGGACAGTACTACGAGCAGTACTTC
size: NA; D: TRBD1; J: TRBJ2-1; V: TRBV19; CDR3: CASMGGTGDNEQFF; DNA: TGTGCCAGTATGGGCGGGACAGGGGACAATGAGCAGTTCTTC
size: NA; D: TRBD1; J: TRBJ1-2; V: TRBV6-5; CDR3: CASSYDRVEGYTF; DNA: TGTGCCAGCAGTTACGACAGGGTGGAGGGCTACACCTTC
size: NA; D: TRBD2; J: TRBJ2-5; V: TRBV15; CDR3: CATSRPSGGRETQYF; DNA: TGTGCCACCAGCAGGCCCAGCGGGGGACGAGAGACCCAGTACTTC
size: NA; D: NA; J: TRBJ1-2; V: TRBV6-6; CDR3: CASSYSLAGNYGYTF; DNA: TGTGCCAGCAGTTACTCGCTGGCAGGGAACTATGGCTACACCTTC
size: few; D: TRBD2; J: TRBJ2-5; V: TRBV2; CDR3: CASRDSGGVWETQYF; DNA: TGTGCCAGCAGGGATAGCGGGGGGGTCTGGGAGACCCAGTACTTC
size: NA; D: TRBD1; J: TRBJ2-5; V: TRBV12-5; CDR3: CASGFSAGGETQYF; DNA: TGTGCTAGTGGTTTTTCTGCAGGGGGAGAGACCCAGTACTTC